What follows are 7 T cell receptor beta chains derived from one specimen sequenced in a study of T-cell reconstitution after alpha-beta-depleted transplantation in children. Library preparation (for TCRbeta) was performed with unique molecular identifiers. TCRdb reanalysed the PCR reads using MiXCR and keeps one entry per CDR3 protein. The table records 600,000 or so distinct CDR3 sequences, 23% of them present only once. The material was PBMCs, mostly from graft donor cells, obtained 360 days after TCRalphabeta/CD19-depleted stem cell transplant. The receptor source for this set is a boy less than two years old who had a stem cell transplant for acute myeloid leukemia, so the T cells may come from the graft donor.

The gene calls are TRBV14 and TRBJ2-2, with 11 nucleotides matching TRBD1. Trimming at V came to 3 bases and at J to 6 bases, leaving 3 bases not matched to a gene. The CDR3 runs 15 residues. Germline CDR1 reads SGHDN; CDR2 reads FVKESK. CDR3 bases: TGTGCCAGCAGCCAGCCGGGACAGGGGGCCGGGGAGCTGTTTTTT. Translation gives CASSQPGQGAGELFF.

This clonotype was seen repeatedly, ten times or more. Here the CDR3 DNA reads TGCAGCGTTGTGGGGACAGGGATGTTGGAGACCCAGTACTTC. Translated: CSVVGTGMLETQYF. V and J are TRBV29-1 and TRBJ2-5; 9 bases line up with TRBD1. This CDR3 region has 14 residues. The V segment lost 4 bases and the J segment 5 bases; nucleotides outside the gene matches: 8. From germline, CDR1 is SQVTM and CDR2 ANQGSEA.

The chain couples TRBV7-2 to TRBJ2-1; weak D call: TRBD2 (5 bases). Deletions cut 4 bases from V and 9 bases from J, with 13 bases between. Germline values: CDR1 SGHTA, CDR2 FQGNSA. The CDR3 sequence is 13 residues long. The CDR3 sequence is CASSSGSILEQFF. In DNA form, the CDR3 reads TGTGCCAGCAGCTCGGGGTCCATACTTGAGCAGTTCTTC.

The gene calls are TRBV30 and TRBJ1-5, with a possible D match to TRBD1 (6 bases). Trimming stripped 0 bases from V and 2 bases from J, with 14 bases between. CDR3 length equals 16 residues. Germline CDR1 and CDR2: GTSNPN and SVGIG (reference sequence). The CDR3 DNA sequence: TGTGCCTGGAGTGTAGGGGGAAACACACGCAATCAGCCCCAGCATTTT. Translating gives CAWSVGGNTRNQPQHF.

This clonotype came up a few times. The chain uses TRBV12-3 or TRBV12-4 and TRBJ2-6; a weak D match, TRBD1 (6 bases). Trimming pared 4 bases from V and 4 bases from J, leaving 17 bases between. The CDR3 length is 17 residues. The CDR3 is CASSSQRQEKGANVLTF. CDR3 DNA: TGTGCCAGCAGTTCACAGCGACAGGAAAAGGGGGCCAACGTCCTGACTTTC.

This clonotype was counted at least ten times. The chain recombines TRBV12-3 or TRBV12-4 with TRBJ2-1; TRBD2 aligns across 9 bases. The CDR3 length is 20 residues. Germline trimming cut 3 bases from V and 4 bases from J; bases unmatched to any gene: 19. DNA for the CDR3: TGTGCCAGCAGTTTCTCCCCTTGGCGGGGGGGCGGATCCAGATACAATGAGCAGTTCTTC. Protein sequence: CASSFSPWRGGGSRYNEQFF.

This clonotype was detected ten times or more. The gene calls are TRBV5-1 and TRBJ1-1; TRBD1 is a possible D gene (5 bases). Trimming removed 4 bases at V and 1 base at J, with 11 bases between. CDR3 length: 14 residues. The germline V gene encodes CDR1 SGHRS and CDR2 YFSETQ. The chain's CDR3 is CASSITGQNTEAFF. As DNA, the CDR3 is TGCGCCAGCAGCATAACAGGTCAGAACACTGAAGCTTTCTTT. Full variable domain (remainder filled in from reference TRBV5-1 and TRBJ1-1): KAGVTQTPRYLIKTRGQQVTLSCSPISGHRSVSWYQQTPGQGLQFLFEYFSETQRNKGNFPGRFSGRQFSNSRSEMNVSTLELGDSALYLCASSITGQNTEAFFGQGTRLTVV.